The next 16 T cell receptor beta chains were all read from a single sample in a study of control samples from healthy donors and cancer patients. TCRdb's table, derived via immunoSEQ multiplex PCR, lists solely in-frame clones and lacks some. Counted here are approximately 100,000 clones, roughly 90% occurring once; the ten biggest clones make up around 2.8%. Sequenced sample: blood. The receptors come from a human donor in good health. The donor label of this sample is uncertain.

V is TRBV28 and J is TRBJ1-2, with unresolved D. Trimming took off 1 base at V and 5 bases at J, with 11 bases between the two ends. The CDR3 contains 14 residues. CDR1 is MDHEN, CDR2 SYDVKM, per germline. This CDR3 is CASSLSPWTYGYTF. The CDR3 coding sequence is TGTGCCAGCAGTTTATCGCCCTGGACGTATGGCTACACCTTC.

This clone showed up just once. The chain links TRBV29-1 to TRBJ1-1, with 9 positions matching TRBD1. Per germline, CDR1 SQVTM and CDR2 ANQGSEA. The CDR3 covers 11 residues. V trimming: 7 bases; J trimming: 7 bases; junction bases outside the gene matches: 4. CDR3 region: CSGGQGNEAFF. CDR3 coding DNA: TGCAGCGGGGGACAGGGTAATGAAGCTTTCTTT.

This chain connects TRBV27 to TRBJ2-2; TRBD2 matches 14 bases. The J segment lost 4 bases and the V segment lost 6 bases, leaving 7 bases of the junction unmatched. There are 17 residues in the CDR3. Germline lookup yields CDR1 MNHEY and CDR2 SMNVEV (reference sequence). The CDR3 region has the DNA TGTGCCAGCAGACGCCATGGACTAGCGGGAGGCACCGGGGAGCTGTTTTTT. Translated: CASRRHGLAGGTGELFF.

V is TRBV10-3 and J is TRBJ1-4, with 11 bases that match TRBD1. Looked up from germline, CDR1 is ENHRY and CDR2 is SYGVKD. V shed 4 bases, J shed 8 bases, and the junction held 6 bases outside the gene matches. This CDR3 has 15 residues. Written as DNA, the CDR3 is TGTGCCATCAGTGCGGGACAGGGGGACGGGGAAAAACTGTTTTTT. It encodes CAISAGQGDGEKLFF.

The J gene is TRBJ2-3, the V gene TRBV18; weak D call: TRBD2 (6 bases). CDR3 length: 14 amino acids. The germline CDR1 and CDR2 sequences are KGHSH and LQKENI. The V end lost 6 bases, the J end lost 4 bases, and 14 bases lay between the germline ends. The DNA of the CDR3 is TGTGCCAGCTCGCAGCTCGGGGAGGCAGATACGCAGTATTTT. This gives the protein CASSQLGEADTQYF.

The gene calls are TRBV7-9 and TRBJ2-1, with 7 positions matching TRBD1. The V segment lost 2 bases and the J segment 9 bases; nucleotides outside the gene matches: 10. Germline CDR1 SEHNR, CDR2 FQNEAQ (reference sequence). The CDR3 runs 15 residues. CDR3: CASSLSRQGPGEQFF. The CDR3 DNA reads TGTGCCAGCAGCTTAAGCCGACAGGGTCCCGGTGAGCAGTTCTTC.

This clone was observed a single time. The chain has TRBV6-6 and TRBJ2-3; D gene unclear. CDR3 length: 13 amino acids. With 2 bases removed from V and 3 bases from J, the gap between germline ends came to 6 bases. Germline CDR1 reads MNHNY; CDR2 reads SVGAGI (reference sequence). The CDR3 nucleotides read TGTGCCAGCAGTTACGATTGGACAGATACGCAGTATTTT. Encoded protein: CASSYDWTDTQYF.

The rearrangement uses TRBV6-2 or TRBV6-3 and TRBJ1-5; 7 bases map to TRBD1. The germline V gene has CDR1 MNHEY and CDR2 SVGEGT. J lost 0 bases, V lost 3 bases, and 2 bases had no gene match. The CDR3 contains 15 residues. The CDR3: CASSYQGGSNQPQHF. The DNA of the CDR3 is TGTGCCAGCAGTTATCAGGGGGGTAGCAATCAGCCCCAGCATTTT.

This chain connects TRBV19 to TRBJ2-7, with 10 bases fitting TRBD1. There are 13 residues in the CDR3. The junction had 3 bases not matched to a gene; V was cut back by 6 bases and J by 4 bases. CDR1 is LNHDA and CDR2 is SQIVND in the germline V gene (reference sequence). CDR3 sequence: CASRGQGSYEQYF. In nucleotides, the CDR3 is TGTGCCAGTAGGGGACAGGGGAGTTACGAGCAGTACTTC.

V usage is TRBV2 and J usage is TRBJ1-1, with 10 bases matching TRBD1. The ends lost 7 bases at V and 0 bases at J; junction bases unmatched: 5. The CDR3 is 15 amino acids. Germline lookup yields CDR1 SNHLY and CDR2 FYNNEI. The CDR3 region is CASTRGQGMNTEAFF. CDR3 nucleotide sequence: TGTGCCAGCACCCGGGGACAGGGGATGAACACTGAAGCTTTCTTT.

In this sample, this clone turned up a few times. The CDR3 sequence is CASSVDRTPRSSGNTIYF. The DNA for the CDR3 is TGTGCCAGCAGCGTAGACCGGACCCCGAGAAGCTCTGGAAACACCATATATTTT. The chain joins TRBV9 to TRBJ1-3; D not certain. Germline lookup yields CDR1 SGDLS and CDR2 YYNGEE. The CDR3 is 18 amino acids. The ends were cut back, 0 bases at V and 0 bases at J, with 16 bases in the middle.

This clone was seen a single time. The chain couples TRBV12-3 or TRBV12-4 to TRBJ1-1; D may be TRBD1 (5 bases). V lost 6 bases, J lost 1 base, and 9 bases lay in between. The CDR3 totals 13 residues. The CDR3 DNA follows: TGTGCCAGCAGCGGGACTAGGAACACTGAAGCTTTCTTT. It codes for CASSGTRNTEAFF.

The chain couples TRBV2 to TRBJ2-2, with 10 positions matching TRBD1. The germline V gene encodes CDR1 SNHLY and CDR2 FYNNEI. This CDR3 comprises 14 residues. The ends lost 4 bases at V and 8 bases at J; junction bases unmatched: 4. CDR3 in amino acids: CASSAGQGFGELFF. In DNA form, the CDR3 reads TGTGCCAGCAGTGCGGGACAGGGGTTTGGGGAGCTGTTTTTT. Filled out from reference TRBV2 and TRBJ2-2, the complete variable domain reads EPEVTQTPSHQVTQMGQEVILRCVPISNHLYFYWYRQILGQKVEFLVSFYNNEISEKSEIFDDQFSVERPDGSNFTLKIRSTKLEDSAMYFCASSAGQGFGELFFGEGSRLTVL.

This chain connects TRBV2 to TRBJ2-2, with 9 positions matching TRBD1. This CDR3 contains 16 residues. Losses at the gene ends were 5 bases for V and 6 bases for J; bases not matched to a gene: 10. Germline V lookup: CDR1 SNHLY, CDR2 FYNNEI. The CDR3 sequence: CASSRAGTGHAGELFF. CDR3 bases: TGTGCCAGCAGTCGCGCTGGGACAGGGCATGCCGGGGAGCTGTTTTTT. The entire variable domain, with the rest obtained from reference TRBV2 and TRBJ2-2, is as follows: EPEVTQTPSHQVTQMGQEVILRCVPISNHLYFYWYRQILGQKVEFLVSFYNNEISEKSEIFDDQFSVERPDGSNFTLKIRSTKLEDSAMYFCASSRAGTGHAGELFFGEGSRLTVL.

The rearrangement joins TRBV12-3 or TRBV12-4 to TRBJ1-1, with a weak D call TRBD1 (5 bases). Trimming shortened V by 9 bases and J by 4 bases, and 12 bases separated the two germline ends. The CDR3 contains 12 residues. Here the CDR3 reads CASKRGFTEAFF. The CDR3 DNA reads as TGTGCCAGTAAGAGGGGCTTCACTGAAGCTTTCTTT.

The count of this clone is one. The chain uses TRBV30 and TRBJ2-1; maybe TRBD1 (6 bases). This CDR3 spans 14 amino acids. Germline V gives CDR1 GTSNPN, CDR2 SVGIG (reference sequence). Trimming took off 5 bases at V and 9 bases at J, with 20 bases between the two ends. CDR3 residues: CAWLSPWTDREQFF. CDR3 nucleotides: TGTGCCTGGCTCTCCCCCTGGACAGATCGTGAGCAGTTCTTC.